The clone carrying this TCR beta chain was counted a few times. The table came from immunoSEQ multiplex PCR; TCRdb's copy has only in-frame clones and leaves some out. The table has 140,000 or so clones, roughly 89% seen once. This sample was taken from a study of blood T cell repertoires in COVID-19. This clonotype was obtained from a man aged 30-40 years with COVID-19, enrolled during active disease. Sequencing was performed on peripheral blood.

CDR3 region: CASSDIPNTGELFF. DNA for the CDR3: TGTGCCAGCAGTGATATCCCGAACACCGGGGAGCTGTTTTTT. V gene TRBV6-4 combines with J gene TRBJ2-2; D gene ambiguous. V gave up 3 bases and J gave up 0 bases, with 5 bases separating them. Germline V lookup: CDR1 MRHNA, CDR2 SNTAGT. The CDR3 runs 14 residues.